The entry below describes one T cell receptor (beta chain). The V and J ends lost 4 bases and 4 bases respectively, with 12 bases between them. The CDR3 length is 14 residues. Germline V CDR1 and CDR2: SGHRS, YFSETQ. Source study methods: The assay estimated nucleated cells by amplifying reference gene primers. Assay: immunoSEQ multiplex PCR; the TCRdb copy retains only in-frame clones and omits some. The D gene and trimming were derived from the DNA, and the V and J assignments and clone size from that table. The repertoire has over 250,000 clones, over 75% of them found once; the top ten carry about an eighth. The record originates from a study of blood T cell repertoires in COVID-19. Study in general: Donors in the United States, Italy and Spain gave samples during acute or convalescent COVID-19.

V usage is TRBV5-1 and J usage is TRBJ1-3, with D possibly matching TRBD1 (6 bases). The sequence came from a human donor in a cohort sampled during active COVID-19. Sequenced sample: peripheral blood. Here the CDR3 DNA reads TGCGCCAGCAGCCTCACAGGGACAGGAAACACCATATATTTT. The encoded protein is CASSLTGTGNTIYF.